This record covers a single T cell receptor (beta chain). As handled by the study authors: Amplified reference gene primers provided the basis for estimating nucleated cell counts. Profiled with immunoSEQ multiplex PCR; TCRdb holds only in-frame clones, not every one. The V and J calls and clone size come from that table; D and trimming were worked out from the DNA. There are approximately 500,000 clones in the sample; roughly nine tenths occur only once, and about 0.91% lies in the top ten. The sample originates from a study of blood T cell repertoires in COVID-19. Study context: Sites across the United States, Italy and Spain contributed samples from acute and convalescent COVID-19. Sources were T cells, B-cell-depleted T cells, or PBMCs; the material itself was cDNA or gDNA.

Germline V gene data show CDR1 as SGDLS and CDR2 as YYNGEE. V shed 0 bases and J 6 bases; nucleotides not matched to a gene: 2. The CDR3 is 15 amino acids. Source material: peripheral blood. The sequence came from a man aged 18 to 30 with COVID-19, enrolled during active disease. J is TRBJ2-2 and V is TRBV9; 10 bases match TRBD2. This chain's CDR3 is CASSVASGGSGELFF. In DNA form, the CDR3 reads TGTGCCAGCAGCGTAGCTAGCGGGGGCTCCGGGGAGCTGTTTTTT.